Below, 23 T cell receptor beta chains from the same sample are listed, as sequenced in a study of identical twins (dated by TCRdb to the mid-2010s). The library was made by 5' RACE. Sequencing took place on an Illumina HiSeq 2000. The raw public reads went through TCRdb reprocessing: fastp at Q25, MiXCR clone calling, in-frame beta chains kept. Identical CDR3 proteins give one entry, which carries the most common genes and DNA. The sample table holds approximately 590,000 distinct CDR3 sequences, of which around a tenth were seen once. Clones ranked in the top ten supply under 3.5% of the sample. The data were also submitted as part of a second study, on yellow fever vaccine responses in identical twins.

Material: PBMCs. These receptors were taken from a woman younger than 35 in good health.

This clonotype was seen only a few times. CDR3 amino acids: CSARVLLVAALYNEQFF. The CDR3 nucleotides read TGCAGTGCTAGGGTACTACTGGTAGCGGCCCTTTACAATGAGCAGTTCTTC. This chain uses TRBV20-1 with TRBJ2-1; a weak D match, TRBD2 (6 bases). Looked up from germline, CDR1 is DFQATT and CDR2 is SNEGSKA (reference sequence). This CDR3 has 17 residues. With 3 bases removed from V and 4 bases from J, the gap between germline ends came to 22 bases.

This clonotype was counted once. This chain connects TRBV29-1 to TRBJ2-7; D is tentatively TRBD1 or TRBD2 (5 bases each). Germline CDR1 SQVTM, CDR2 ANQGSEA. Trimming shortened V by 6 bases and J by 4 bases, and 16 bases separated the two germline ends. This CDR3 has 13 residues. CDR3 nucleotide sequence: TGCAGCGTGGGGGTCCAGGGAATATACGAGCAGTACTTC. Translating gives CSVGVQGIYEQYF.

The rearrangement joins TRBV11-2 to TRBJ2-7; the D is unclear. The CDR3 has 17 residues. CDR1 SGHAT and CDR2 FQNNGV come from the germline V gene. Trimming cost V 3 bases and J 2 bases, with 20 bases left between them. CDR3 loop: CASSFILRKKIAYEQYF. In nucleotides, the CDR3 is TGTGCCAGCAGCTTCATATTGCGGAAAAAAATAGCCTACGAGCAGTACTTC.

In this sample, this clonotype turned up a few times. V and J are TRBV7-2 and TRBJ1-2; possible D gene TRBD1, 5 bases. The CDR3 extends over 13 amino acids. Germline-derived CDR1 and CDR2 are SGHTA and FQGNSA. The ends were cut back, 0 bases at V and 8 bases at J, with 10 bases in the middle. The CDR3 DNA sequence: TGTGCCAGCAGCTTAGCGCCAGGGAGGGGCTACACCTTC. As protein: CASSLAPGRGYTF.

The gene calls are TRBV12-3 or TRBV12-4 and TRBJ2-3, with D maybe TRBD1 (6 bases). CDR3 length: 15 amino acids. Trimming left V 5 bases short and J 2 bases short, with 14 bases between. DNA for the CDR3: TGTGCCAGCAGTGCCGGACAGACTTTCACAGATACGCAGTATTTT. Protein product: CASSAGQTFTDTQYF.

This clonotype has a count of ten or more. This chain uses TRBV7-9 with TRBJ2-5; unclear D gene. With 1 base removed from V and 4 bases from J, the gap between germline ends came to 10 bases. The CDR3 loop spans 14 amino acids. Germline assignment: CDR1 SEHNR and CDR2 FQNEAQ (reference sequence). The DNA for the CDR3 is TGTGCCAGCAGCTTAGGCATCCGGACAGAGACCCAGTACTTC. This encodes CASSLGIRTETQYF.

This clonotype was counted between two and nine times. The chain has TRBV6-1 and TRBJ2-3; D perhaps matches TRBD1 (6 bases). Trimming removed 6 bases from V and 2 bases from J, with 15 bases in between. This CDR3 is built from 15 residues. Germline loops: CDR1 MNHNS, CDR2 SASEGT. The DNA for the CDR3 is TGTGCCAGCAGCCTAACAGGGAGTATCACAGATACGCAGTATTTT. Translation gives CASSLTGSITDTQYF.

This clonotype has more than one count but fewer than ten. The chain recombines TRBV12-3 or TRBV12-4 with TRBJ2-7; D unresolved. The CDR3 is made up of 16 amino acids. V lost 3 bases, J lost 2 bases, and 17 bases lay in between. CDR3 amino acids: CASSFSFGSYTYEQYF. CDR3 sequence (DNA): TGTGCCAGCAGTTTCTCTTTCGGGTCATATACCTACGAGCAGTACTTC.

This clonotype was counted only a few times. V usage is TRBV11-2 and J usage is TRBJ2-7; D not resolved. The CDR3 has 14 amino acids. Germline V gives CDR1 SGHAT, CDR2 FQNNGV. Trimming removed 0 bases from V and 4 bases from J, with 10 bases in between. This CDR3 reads CASSLEAALYEQYF. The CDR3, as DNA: TGTGCCAGCAGCTTAGAGGCCGCCCTTTACGAGCAGTACTTC.

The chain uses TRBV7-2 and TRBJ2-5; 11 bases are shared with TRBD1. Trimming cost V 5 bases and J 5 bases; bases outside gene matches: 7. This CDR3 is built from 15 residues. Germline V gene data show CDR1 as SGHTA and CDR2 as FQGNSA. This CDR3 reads CASSLGTGGSETQYF. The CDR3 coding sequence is TGTGCCAGCAGCCTCGGGACAGGGGGGAGCGAGACCCAGTACTTC. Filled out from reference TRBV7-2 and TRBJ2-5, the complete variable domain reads GAGVSQSPSNKVTEKGKDVELRCDPISGHTALYWYRQSLGQGLEFLIYFQGNSAPDKSGLPSDRFSAERTGGSVSTLTIQRTQQEDSAVYLCASSLGTGGSETQYFGPGTRLLVL.

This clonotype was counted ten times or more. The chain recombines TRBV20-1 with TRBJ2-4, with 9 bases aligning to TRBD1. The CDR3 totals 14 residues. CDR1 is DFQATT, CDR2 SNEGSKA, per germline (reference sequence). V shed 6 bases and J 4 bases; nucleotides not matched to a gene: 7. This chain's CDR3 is CSATPGTGKNIQYF. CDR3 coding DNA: TGCAGTGCAACTCCCGGGACAGGGAAAAACATTCAGTACTTC.

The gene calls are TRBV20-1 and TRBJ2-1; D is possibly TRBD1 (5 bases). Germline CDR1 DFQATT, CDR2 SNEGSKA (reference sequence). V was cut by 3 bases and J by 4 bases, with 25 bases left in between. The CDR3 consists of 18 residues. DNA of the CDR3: TGCAGTGCTAGCCGAAATTCGTCAGGGTTGCGTATTTACAATGAGCAGTTCTTC. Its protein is CSASRNSSGLRIYNEQFF.

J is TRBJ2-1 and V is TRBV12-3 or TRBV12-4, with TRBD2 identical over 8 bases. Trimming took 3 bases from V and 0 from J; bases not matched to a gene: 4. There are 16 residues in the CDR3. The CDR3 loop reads CASSFGLAGSYNEQFF. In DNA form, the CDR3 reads TGTGCCAGCAGTTTCGGGCTAGCGGGCTCCTACAATGAGCAGTTCTTC.

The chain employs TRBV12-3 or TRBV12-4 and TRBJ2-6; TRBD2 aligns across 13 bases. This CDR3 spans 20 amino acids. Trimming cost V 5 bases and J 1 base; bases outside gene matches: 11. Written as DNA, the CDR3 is TGTGCCAGCAGTCCCCCGCTTCGACTAGCGGGGGGTTCTGGGGCCAACGTCCTGACTTTC. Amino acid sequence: CASSPPLRLAGGSGANVLTF.

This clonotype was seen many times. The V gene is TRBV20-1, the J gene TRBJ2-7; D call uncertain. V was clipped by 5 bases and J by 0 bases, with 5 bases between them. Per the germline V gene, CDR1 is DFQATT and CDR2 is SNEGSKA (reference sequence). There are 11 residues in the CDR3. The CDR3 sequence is CSAATSYEQYF. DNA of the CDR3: TGCAGTGCTGCTACCTCCTACGAGCAGTACTTC.

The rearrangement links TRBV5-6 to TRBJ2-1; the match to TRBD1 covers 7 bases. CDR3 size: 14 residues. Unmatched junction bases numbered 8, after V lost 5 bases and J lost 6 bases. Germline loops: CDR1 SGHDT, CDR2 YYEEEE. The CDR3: CASSPFGTANEQFF. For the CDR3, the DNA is TGTGCCAGCAGTCCCTTTGGGACAGCCAATGAGCAGTTCTTC.

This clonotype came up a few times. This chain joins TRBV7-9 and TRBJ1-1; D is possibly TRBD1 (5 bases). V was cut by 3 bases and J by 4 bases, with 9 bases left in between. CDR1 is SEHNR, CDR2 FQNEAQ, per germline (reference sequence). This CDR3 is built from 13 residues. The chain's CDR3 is CASSLVGLTEAFF. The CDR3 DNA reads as TGTGCCAGCAGCTTGGTGGGGCTCACTGAAGCTTTCTTT.

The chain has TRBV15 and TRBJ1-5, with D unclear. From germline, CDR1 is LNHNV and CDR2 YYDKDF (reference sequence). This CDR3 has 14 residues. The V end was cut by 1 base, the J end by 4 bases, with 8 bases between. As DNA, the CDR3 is TGTGCCACCAGCAGAGGACGGTTAAATCAGCCCCAGCATTTT. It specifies CATSRGRLNQPQHF. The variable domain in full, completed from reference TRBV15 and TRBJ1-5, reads DAMVIQNPRYQVTQFGKPVTLSCSQTLNHNVMYWYQQKSSQAPKLLFHYYDKDFNNEADTPDNFQSRRPNTSFCFLDIRSPGLGDTAMYLCATSRGRLNQPQHFGDGTRLSIL.

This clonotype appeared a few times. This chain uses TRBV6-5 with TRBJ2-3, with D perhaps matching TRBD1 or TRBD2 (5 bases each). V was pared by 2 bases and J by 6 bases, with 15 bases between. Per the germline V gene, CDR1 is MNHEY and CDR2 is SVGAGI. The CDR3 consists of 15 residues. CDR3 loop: CASSYAGAASDTQYF. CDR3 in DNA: TGTGCCAGCAGTTACGCCGGGGCTGCCTCGGATACGCAGTATTTT.

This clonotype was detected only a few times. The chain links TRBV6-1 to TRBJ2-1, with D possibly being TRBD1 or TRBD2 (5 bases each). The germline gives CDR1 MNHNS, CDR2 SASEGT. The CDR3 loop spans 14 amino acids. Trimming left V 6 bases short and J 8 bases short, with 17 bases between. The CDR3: CASSWAERGDEQFF. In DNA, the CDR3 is TGTGCCAGCAGCTGGGCGGAGAGGGGCGATGAGCAGTTCTTC.

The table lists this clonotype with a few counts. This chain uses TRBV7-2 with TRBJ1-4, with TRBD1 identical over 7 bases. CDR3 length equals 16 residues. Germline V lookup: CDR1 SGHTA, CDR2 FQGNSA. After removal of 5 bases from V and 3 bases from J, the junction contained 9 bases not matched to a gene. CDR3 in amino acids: CASSRAGGQSNEKLFF. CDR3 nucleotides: TGTGCCAGCAGCCGGGCGGGGGGACAGTCTAATGAAAAACTGTTTTTT.

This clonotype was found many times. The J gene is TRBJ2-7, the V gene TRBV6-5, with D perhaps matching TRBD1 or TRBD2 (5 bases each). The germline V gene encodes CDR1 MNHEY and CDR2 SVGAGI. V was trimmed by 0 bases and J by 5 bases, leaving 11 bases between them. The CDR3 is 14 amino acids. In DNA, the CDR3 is TGTGCCAGCAGTTACTCAGGGACCCGTAACGAGCAGTACTTC. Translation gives CASSYSGTRNEQYF.

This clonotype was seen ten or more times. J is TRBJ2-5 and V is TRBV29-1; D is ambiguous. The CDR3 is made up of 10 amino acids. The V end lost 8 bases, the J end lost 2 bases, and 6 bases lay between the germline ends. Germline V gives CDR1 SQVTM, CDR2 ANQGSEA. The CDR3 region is CSTHQETQYF. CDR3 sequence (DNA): TGCAGCACCCATCAAGAGACCCAGTACTTC.